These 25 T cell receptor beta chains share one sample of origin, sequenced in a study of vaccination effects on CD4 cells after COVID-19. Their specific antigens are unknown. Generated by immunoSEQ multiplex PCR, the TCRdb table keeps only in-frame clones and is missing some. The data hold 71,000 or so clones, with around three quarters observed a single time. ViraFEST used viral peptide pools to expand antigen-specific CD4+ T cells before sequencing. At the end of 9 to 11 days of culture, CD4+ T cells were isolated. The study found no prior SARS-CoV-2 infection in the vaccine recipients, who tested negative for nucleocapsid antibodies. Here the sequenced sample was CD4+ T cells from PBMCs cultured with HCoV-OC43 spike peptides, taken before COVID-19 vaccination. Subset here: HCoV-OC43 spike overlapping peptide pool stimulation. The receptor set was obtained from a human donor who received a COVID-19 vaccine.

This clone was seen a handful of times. CDR3 sequence (DNA): TGTGCCAGCAGCCAAGGAAGTCCGGGGGCGGGCACCGGGGAGCTGTTTTTT. This codes for CASSQGSPGAGTGELFF. V is TRBV3-1 (or the pseudogene TRBV3-2) and J is TRBJ2-2, with D perhaps TRBD1 or TRBD2 (6 bases each). In germline, CDR1 is LGHDT, CDR2 YNNKEL (reference sequence). V lost 1 base and J 4 bases, leaving 16 bases between the germline ends. The CDR3 is made up of 17 amino acids.

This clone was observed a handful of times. Here the CDR3 reads CASSPRTAISSYEQYV. As DNA, the CDR3 is TGCGCCAGCAGCCCAAGGACCGCTATCAGCTCCTACGAGCAGTACGTC. V and J are TRBV4-1 and TRBJ2-7; D is unclear. The germline V and J ends were trimmed by 4 bases and 0 bases, with 16 bases remaining between them. This CDR3 is 16 amino acids long. Germline V gene lookup returns CDR1 MGHRA and CDR2 YSYEKL.

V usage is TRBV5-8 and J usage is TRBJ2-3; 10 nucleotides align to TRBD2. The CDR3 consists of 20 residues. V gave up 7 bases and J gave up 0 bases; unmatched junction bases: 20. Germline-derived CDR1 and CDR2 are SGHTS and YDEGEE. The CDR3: CASPRGPGLSGGSSTDTQYF. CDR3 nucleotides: TGTGCCAGCCCCCGCGGTCCGGGGCTTAGCGGGGGGTCTAGCACAGATACGCAGTATTTT.

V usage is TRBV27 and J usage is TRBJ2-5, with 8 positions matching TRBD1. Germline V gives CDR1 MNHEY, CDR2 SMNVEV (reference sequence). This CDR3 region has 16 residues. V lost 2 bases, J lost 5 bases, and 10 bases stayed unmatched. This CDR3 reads CASSLPRAGGFETQYF. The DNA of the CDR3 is TGTGCCAGCAGTTTACCCCGGGCAGGGGGCTTTGAGACCCAGTACTTC.

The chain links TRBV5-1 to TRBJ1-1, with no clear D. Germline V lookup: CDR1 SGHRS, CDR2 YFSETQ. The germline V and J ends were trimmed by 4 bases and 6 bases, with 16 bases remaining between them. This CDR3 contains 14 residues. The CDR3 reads CASSPDSTAAEAFF. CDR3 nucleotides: TGCGCCAGCAGCCCGGATTCAACTGCAGCTGAAGCTTTCTTT.

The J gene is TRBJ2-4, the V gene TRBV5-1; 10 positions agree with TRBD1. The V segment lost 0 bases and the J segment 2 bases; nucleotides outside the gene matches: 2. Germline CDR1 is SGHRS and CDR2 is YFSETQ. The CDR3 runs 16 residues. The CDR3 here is CASSLGQGATKNIQYF. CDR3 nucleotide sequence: TGCGCCAGCAGCTTGGGACAGGGGGCAACCAAAAACATTCAGTACTTC.

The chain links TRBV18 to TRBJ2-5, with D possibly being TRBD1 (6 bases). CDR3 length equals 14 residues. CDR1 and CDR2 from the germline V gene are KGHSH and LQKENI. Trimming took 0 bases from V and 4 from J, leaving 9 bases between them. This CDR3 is CASSPPGRGETQYF. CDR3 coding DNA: TGTGCCAGCTCACCACCCGGCAGGGGAGAGACCCAGTACTTC.

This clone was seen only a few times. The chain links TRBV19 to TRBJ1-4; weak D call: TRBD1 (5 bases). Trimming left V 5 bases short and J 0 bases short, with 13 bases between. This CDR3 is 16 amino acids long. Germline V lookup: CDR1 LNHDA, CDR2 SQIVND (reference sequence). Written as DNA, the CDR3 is TGTGCCAGTAGTGGCCGACAGACCGCAACTAATGAAAAACTGTTTTTT. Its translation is CASSGRQTATNEKLFF.

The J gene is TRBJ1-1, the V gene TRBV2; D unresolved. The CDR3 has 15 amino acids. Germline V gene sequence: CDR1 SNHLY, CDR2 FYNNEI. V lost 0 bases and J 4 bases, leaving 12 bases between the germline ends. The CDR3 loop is CASSEAGLVSTEAFF. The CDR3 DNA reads TGTGCCAGCAGTGAAGCAGGACTGGTATCCACTGAAGCTTTCTTT. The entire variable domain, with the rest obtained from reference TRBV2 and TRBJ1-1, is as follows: EPEVTQTPSHQVTQMGQEVILRCVPISNHLYFYWYRQILGQKVEFLVSFYNNEISEKSEIFDDQFSVERPDGSNFTLKIRSTKLEDSAMYFCASSEAGLVSTEAFFGQGTRLTVV.

CDR3 sequence: CATSRDRRGGYEQYV. In DNA, the CDR3 is TGTGCCACCAGCAGAGATCGGCGGGGGGGCTACGAGCAGTACGTC. The rearrangement links TRBV15 to TRBJ2-7; 9 positions agree with TRBD2. Germline V gene data show CDR1 as LNHNV and CDR2 as YYDKDF (reference sequence). This CDR3 is 15 amino acids long. The trim removed 0 bases at V and 3 bases at J, leaving 3 bases unmatched.

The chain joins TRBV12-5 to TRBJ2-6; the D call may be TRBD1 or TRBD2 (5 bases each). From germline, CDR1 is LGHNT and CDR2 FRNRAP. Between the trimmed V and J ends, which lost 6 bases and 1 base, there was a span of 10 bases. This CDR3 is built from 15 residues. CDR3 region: CASGLWGSGANVLTF. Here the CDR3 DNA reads TGTGCTAGTGGCCTGTGGGGGTCTGGGGCCAACGTCCTGACTTTC.

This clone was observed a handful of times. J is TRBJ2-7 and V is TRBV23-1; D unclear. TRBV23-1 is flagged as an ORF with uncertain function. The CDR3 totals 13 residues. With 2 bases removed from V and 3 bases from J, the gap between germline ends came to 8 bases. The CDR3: CASSQLHLYEQYV. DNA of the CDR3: TGCGCCAGCAGTCAACTCCACCTCTACGAGCAGTACGTC.

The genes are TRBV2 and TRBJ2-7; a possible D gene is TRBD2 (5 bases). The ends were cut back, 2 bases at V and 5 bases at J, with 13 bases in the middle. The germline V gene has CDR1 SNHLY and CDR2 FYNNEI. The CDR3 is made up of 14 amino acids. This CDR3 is CASSEIEEVNEQYV. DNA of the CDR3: TGTGCCAGCAGTGAAATTGAGGAGGTAAACGAGCAGTACGTC.

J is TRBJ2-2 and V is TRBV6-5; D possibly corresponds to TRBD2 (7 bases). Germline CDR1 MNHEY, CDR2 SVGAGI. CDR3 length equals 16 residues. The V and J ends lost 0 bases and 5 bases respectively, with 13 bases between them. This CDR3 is CASSYSRGAVTGELFF. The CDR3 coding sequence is TGTGCCAGCAGTTACTCCCGGGGGGCTGTAACCGGGGAGCTGTTTTTT.

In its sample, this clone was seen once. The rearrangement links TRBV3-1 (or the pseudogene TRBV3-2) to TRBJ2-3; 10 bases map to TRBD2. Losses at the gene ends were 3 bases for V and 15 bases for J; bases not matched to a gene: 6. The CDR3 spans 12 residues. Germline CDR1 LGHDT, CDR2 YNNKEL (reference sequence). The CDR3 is CASSQSGTSVYF. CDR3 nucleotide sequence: TGTGCCAGCAGCCAGTCCGGGACTAGCGTATATTTT.

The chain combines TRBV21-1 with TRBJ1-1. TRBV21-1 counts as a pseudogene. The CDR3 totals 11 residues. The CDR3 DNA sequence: TGTGCCAGCAGCGCGAACACTGAAGCTTTCTTT. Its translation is CASSANTEAFF.

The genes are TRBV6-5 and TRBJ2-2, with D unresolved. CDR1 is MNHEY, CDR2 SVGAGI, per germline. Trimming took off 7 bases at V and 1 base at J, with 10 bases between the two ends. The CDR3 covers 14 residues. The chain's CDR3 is CASTYRQNTGELFF. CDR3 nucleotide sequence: TGTGCCAGCACCTACCGACAGAACACCGGGGAGCTGTTTTTT.

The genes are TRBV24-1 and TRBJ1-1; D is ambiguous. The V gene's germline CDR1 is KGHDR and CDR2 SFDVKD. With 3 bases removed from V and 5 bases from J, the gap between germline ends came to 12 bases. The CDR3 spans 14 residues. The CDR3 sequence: CATSDPGNRTEAFF. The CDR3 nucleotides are TGTGCCACCAGTGATCCGGGCAACCGGACTGAAGCTTTCTTT.

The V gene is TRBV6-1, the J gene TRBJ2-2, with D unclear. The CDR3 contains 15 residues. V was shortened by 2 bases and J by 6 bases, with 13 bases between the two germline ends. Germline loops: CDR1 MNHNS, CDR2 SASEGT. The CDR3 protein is CASSERRRWAGELFF. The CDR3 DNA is TGTGCCAGCAGTGAACGACGGCGATGGGCCGGGGAGCTGTTTTTT.

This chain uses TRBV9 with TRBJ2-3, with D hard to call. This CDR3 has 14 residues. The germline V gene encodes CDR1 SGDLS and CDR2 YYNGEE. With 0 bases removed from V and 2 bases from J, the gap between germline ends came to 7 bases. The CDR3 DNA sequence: TGTGCCAGCAGCGTAGTCGGGTCCACAGATACGCAGTATTTT. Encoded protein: CASSVVGSTDTQYF.

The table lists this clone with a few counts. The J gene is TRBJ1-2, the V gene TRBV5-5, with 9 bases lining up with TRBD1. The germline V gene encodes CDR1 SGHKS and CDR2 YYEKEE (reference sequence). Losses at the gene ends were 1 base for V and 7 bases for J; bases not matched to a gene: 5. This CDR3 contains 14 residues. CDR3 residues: CASSLTGGSGGYTF. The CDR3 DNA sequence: TGTGCCAGCAGCTTGACAGGGGGCTCCGGTGGCTACACCTTC.

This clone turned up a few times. CDR3 coding DNA: TGTGCCAGCAGCCTGCTCCGGGTTTCCTACGAGCAGTACGTC. It translates to CASSLLRVSYEQYV. This chain connects TRBV2 to TRBJ2-7; no clear D gene. The CDR3 has 14 amino acids. V lost 6 bases and J 1 base, leaving 13 bases between the germline ends. Germline-derived CDR1 and CDR2 are SNHLY and FYNNEI.

CDR3 in amino acids: CASSGRTGYGYTF. The CDR3, as DNA: TGTGCCAGCAGCGGCAGGACAGGGTATGGCTACACCTTC. The chain is built from TRBV9 and TRBJ1-2; 8 nucleotides agree with TRBD1. The trim removed 3 bases at V and 5 bases at J, leaving 3 bases unmatched. The CDR3 extends over 13 amino acids. The germline gives CDR1 SGDLS, CDR2 YYNGEE.

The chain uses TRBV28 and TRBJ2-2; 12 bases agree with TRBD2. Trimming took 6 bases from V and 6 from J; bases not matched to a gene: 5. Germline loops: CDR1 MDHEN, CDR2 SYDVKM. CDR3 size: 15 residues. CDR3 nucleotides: TGTGCCAGCAGGACTAGCGGGGGAGGCGCCGGGGAGCTGTTTTTT. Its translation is CASRTSGGGAGELFF.

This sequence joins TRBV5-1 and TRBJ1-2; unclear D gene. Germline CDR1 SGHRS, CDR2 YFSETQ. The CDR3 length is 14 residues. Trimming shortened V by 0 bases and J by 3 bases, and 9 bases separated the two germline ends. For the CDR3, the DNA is TGCGCCAGCAGCTTGGCCCTGCAAGACTATGGCTACACCTTC. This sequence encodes CASSLALQDYGYTF.